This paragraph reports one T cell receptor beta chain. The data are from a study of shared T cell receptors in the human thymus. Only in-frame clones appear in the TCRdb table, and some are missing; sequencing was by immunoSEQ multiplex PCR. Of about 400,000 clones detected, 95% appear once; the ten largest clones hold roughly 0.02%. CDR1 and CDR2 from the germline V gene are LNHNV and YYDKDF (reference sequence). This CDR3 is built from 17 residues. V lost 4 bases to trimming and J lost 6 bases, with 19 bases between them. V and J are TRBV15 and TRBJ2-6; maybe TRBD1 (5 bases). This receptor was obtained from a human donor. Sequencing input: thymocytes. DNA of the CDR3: TGTGCCACCAGCAATCAGGGCCGCCGTGATGTGGCCAACGTCCTGACTTTC. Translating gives CATSNQGRRDVANVLTF.